The sequence of this TCR beta chain was determined in a study of blood T cell repertoires in COVID-19. Study-wide background: Sources were T cells, B-cell-depleted T cells, or PBMCs; the material itself was cDNA or gDNA.

Patients at the Seattle site were enrolled during active infection and followed longitudinally. Trimming left V 2 bases short and J 10 bases short, with 6 bases between. Per the germline V gene, CDR1 is LNHDA and CDR2 is SQIVND (reference sequence). The CDR3 sequence is 11 residues long. Assay used: immunoSEQ multiplex PCR; TCRdb lists only in-frame clones, some missing. The sample shows 150,000 to 200,000 clones, approximately 95% of them seen only once. The sequence came from an older woman with COVID-19, enrolled during active disease. The rearrangement joins TRBV19 to TRBJ1-3; D is ambiguous. Sequencing was carried out using peripheral blood. CDR3 in amino acids: CASSITGTIYF. The CDR3 region has the DNA TGTGCCAGTAGTATAACCGGGACCATATATTTT.